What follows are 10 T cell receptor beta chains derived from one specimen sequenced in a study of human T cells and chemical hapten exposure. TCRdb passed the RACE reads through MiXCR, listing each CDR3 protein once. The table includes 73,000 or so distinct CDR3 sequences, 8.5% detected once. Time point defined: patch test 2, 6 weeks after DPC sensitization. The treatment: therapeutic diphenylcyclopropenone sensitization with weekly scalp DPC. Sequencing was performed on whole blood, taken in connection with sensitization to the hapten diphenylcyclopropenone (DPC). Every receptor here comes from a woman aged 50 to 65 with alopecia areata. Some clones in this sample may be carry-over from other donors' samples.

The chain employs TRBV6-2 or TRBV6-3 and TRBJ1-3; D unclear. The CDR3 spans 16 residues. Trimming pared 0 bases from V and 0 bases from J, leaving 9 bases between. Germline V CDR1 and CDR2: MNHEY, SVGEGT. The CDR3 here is CASSYSPSSSGNTIYF. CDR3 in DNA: TGTGCCAGCAGTTACTCGCCCAGCAGCTCTGGAAACACCATATATTTT.

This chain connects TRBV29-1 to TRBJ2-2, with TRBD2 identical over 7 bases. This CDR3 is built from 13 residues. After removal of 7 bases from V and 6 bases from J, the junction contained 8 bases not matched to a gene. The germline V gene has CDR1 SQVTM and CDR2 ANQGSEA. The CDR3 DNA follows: TGCAGCGGAAGGACAAGCGGGGCCGGGGAGCTGTTTTTT. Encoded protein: CSGRTSGAGELFF.

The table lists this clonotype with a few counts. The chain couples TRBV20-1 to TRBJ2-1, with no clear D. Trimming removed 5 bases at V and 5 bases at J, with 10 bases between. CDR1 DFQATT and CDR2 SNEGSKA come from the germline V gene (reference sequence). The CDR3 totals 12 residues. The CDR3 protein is CSALGVNNEQFF. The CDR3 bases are TGCAGTGCTCTTGGGGTTAACAATGAGCAGTTCTTC.

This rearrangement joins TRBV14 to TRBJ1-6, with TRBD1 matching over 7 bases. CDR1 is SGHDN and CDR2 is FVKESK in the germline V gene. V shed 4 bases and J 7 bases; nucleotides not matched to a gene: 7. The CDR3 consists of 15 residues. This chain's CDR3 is CASSPNRGVNSPLHF. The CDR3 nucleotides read TGTGCCAGCAGCCCTAACAGGGGAGTCAATTCACCCCTCCACTTT.

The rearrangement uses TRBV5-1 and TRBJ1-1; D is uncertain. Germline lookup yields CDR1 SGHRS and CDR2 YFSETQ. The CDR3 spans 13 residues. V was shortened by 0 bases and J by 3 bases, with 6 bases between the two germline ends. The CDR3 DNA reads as TGCGCCAGCAGCTTGGGGGAGTACACTGAAGCTTTCTTT. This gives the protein CASSLGEYTEAFF.

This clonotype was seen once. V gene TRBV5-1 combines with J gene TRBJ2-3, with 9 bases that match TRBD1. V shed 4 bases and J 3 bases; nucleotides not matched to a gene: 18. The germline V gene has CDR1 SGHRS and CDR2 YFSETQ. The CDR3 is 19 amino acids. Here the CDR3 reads CASSTSLLTGGVRTDTQYF. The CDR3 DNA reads TGCGCCAGCAGCACATCTCTACTGACAGGGGGTGTGAGAACAGATACGCAGTATTTT. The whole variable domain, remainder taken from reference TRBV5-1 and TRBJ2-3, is KAGVTQTPRYLIKTRGQQVTLSCSPISGHRSVSWYQQTPGQGLQFLFEYFSETQRNKGNFPGRFSGRQFSNSRSEMNVSTLELGDSALYLCASSTSLLTGGVRTDTQYFGPGTRLTVL.

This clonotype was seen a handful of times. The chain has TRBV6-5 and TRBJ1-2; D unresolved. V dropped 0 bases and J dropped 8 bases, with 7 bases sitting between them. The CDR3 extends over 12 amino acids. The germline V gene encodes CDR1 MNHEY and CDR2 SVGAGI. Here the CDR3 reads CASSYSSGGYTF. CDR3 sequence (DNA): TGTGCCAGCAGTTACTCGTCCGGAGGCTACACCTTC.

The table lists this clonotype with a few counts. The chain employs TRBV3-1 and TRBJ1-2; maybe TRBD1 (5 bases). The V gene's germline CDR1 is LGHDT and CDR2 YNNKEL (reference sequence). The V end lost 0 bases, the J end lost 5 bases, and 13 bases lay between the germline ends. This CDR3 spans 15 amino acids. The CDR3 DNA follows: TGTGCCAGCAGCCAAGATGTCGGGGGAAAGTATGGCTACACCTTC. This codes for CASSQDVGGKYGYTF.

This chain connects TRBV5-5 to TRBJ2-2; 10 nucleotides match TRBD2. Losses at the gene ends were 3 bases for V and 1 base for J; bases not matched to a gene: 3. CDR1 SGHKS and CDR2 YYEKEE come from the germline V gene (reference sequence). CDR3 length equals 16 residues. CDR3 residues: CASSSLAGENTGELFF. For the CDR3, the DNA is TGTGCCAGCAGCTCCCTAGCGGGGGAGAACACCGGGGAGCTGTTTTTT.

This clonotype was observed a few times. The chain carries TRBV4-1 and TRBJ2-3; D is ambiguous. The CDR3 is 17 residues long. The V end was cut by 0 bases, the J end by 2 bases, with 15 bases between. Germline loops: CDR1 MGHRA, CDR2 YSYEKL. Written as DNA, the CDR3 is TGCGCCAGCAGCCAAGATTGGCAGTCCCACATCACAGATACGCAGTATTTT. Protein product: CASSQDWQSHITDTQYF.